These 4 T cell receptor beta chains were sequenced from one sample in a study of T cells after yellow fever vaccination. TCRdb independently ran MiXCR on the 5' RACE reads; one entry per CDR3 protein. Among around 400,000 distinct CDR3 sequences listed, roughly 12% were seen once. The specimen was PBMCs, collected on the day of the first yellow fever vaccination. The receptor set was obtained from a man between 18 and 35 years old who received the YFV17D yellow fever vaccine.

The chain has TRBV14 and TRBJ2-2, with D tentatively TRBD1 (6 bases). CDR3 length equals 16 residues. Germline V CDR1 and CDR2: SGHDN, FVKESK. Trimming cost V 2 bases and J 3 bases, with 13 bases left between them. The CDR3 sequence is CASSQTGRRDTGELFF. CDR3 sequence (DNA): TGTGCCAGCAGCCAAACAGGGAGACGGGACACCGGGGAGCTGTTTTTT. Full variable domain (outside the CDR3, taken from reference TRBV14 and TRBJ2-2): EAGVTQFPSHSVIEKGQTVTLRCDPISGHDNLYWYRRVMGKEIKFLLHFVKESKQDESGMPNNRFLAERTGGTYSTLKVQPAELEDSGVYFCASSQTGRRDTGELFFGEGSRLTVL.

This clonotype turned up a few times. This chain joins TRBV5-6 and TRBJ1-4, with a possible D match to TRBD1 (6 bases). The V gene's germline CDR1 is SGHDT and CDR2 YYEEEE. V lost 4 bases and J lost 3, with 10 bases in between. This CDR3 is built from 14 residues. The CDR3 DNA reads TGTGCCAGCAGCCGGACAGTCGCTAATGAAAAACTGTTTTTT. It specifies CASSRTVANEKLFF.

This clonotype was seen a few times. DNA of the CDR3: TGCGCCAGCCTCGGCTCGGGACGGTCTCTGGGGGGCTACACCTTC. The encoded protein is CASLGSGRSLGGYTF. The chain combines TRBV5-1 with TRBJ1-2; maybe TRBD1 (5 bases). The CDR3 length is 15 residues. Germline V CDR1 and CDR2: SGHRS, YFSETQ. Trimming shortened V by 7 bases and J by 8 bases, and 24 bases separated the two germline ends. Combining the CDR3 with reference TRBV5-1 and TRBJ1-2 gives the whole variable domain KAGVTQTPRYLIKTRGQQVTLSCSPISGHRSVSWYQQTPGQGLQFLFEYFSETQRNKGNFPGRFSGRQFSNSRSEMNVSTLELGDSALYLCASLGSGRSLGGYTFGSGTRLTVV.

The V call is TRBV5-1, the J call TRBJ2-1; 10 nucleotides agree with TRBD1. J was trimmed by 7 bases and V by 0 bases; bases with no gene match: 7. The CDR3 has 16 amino acids. Germline CDR1 is SGHRS and CDR2 is YFSETQ. DNA for the CDR3: TGCGCCAGCAGCTTGGAGCCGGGACAGGGGTTGAATGAGCAGTTCTTC. This codes for CASSLEPGQGLNEQFF.